This T cell receptor beta chain was recovered during a study of radiotherapy plus CTLA-4 blockade in lung cancer. About the study: Disease control reached less than 40%, with objective responses in approximately 17%.

The method was immunoSEQ multiplex PCR; TCRdb's version includes in-frame clones alone and lacks a portion of them. Of tens of thousands of clones in the sample, under 85% were seen once. From germline, CDR1 is SGHRS and CDR2 YFSETQ. This CDR3 spans 17 amino acids. With 4 bases clipped from V and 5 bases from J, the junction kept 16 bases outside the gene matches. Findings of the study overall: Clones derived from tumor TCRs expanded in blood after radiotherapy plus ipilimumab. Early clonal dynamics of blood T cells, together with interferon-beta, were reported as the best response predictor.

With respect to this clone: The antigen is undetermined.

The rearrangement uses TRBV5-1 and TRBJ2-7, with 9 bases aligning to TRBD1. Here the sequenced sample was peripheral blood, taken from a patient treated with radiotherapy plus ipilimumab. This TCR derives from a human donor with non-small cell lung cancer who had a partial response to radiotherapy plus ipilimumab. CDR3 nucleotide sequence: TGCGCCAGCAGCCCGCGGGGGAGCGGGACAGGGTTCAACGAGCAGTACTTC. Its protein product is CASSPRGSGTGFNEQYF.